Below, 19 T cell receptor beta chains from the same sample are listed, as sequenced in a study of identical twins. TCRdb recomputed calls from the 5' RACE reads with MiXCR, one row per CDR3 protein. The sample has approximately 240,000 distinct CDR3 sequences; 11% to 15% are singletons. Sequences were obtained from memory (CD45RO+) T cells sorted from blood. These receptors came from a woman younger than 30 in good health.

This clonotype occurred many times. The genes are TRBV20-1 and TRBJ2-3; D not resolved. Germline lookup yields CDR1 DFQATT and CDR2 SNEGSKA (reference sequence). There are 13 residues in the CDR3. Trimming shortened V by 2 bases and J by 1 base, and 7 bases separated the two germline ends. The CDR3 spells CSARYLGTDTQYF. The CDR3 nucleotides read TGCAGTGCTAGATATCTAGGCACAGATACGCAGTATTTT.

This rearrangement joins TRBV27 to TRBJ2-3; 11 bases match TRBD2. Per germline, CDR1 MNHEY and CDR2 SMNVEV (reference sequence). The CDR3 has 14 amino acids. Trimming took 8 bases from V and 7 from J; bases not matched to a gene: 8. The CDR3 spells CASRSSGGTHTQYF. Written as DNA, the CDR3 is TGTGCCAGCCGATCTAGCGGGGGGACTCATACGCAGTATTTT.

Many counts were recorded for this clonotype. DNA of the CDR3: TGTGCCAGCAAGAGTAGCGGGACCGGGGAGCTGTTTTTT. It translates to CASKSSGTGELFF. The rearrangement joins TRBV12-3 or TRBV12-4 to TRBJ2-2; the match to TRBD2 covers 7 bases. The CDR3 covers 13 residues. The V gene end was trimmed by 7 bases and the J gene end by 5 bases; junction bases not matched to a gene: 4.

The table lists this clonotype with a few counts. For the CDR3, the DNA is TGTGCCAGCAGTGAGGCCGGGACTCAGTATTTT. It yields the protein CASSEAGTQYF. The rearrangement joins TRBV2 to TRBJ2-3, with D possibly TRBD2 on 6 matching bases. Germline CDR1 SNHLY, CDR2 FYNNEI. The V and J ends lost 3 bases and 12 bases respectively, with 10 bases between them. The CDR3 totals 11 residues.

The gene calls are TRBV2 and TRBJ2-7; TRBD1 matches at 7 bases. The CDR3 has 12 residues. CDR1 is SNHLY, CDR2 FYNNEI, per germline. V was pared by 6 bases and J by 5 bases, with 4 bases of the junction left unmatched. CDR3 in DNA: TGTGCCAGCAGCCTGACAGGGAACGAGCAGTACTTC. Its protein is CASSLTGNEQYF.

V is TRBV23-1 and J is TRBJ2-3, with TRBD2 matching 13 bases. TRBV23-1 is placed among ORFs of uncertain function. V shed 4 bases, J shed 1 base, and the junction held 14 bases outside the gene matches. This CDR3 is 20 amino acids long. CDR3 coding DNA: TGCGCCAGCAGTCGACCAGACGGGACTAGCGGGACCAAGGGCACAGATACGCAGTATTTT. This codes for CASSRPDGTSGTKGTDTQYF.

The table lists this clonotype with a few counts. CDR3 protein: CASSYQTSGGMYLETQYF. CDR3 sequence (DNA): TGCGCCAGCAGCTACCAGACTAGCGGGGGGATGTATTTAGAGACCCAGTACTTC. The genes are TRBV5-1 and TRBJ2-5; TRBD2 matches at 13 bases. Trimming cost V 3 bases and J 4 bases; bases outside gene matches: 12. CDR3 length equals 18 residues. Germline V gene data show CDR1 as SGHRS and CDR2 as YFSETQ.

This clonotype showed up just a few times. CDR3 nucleotide sequence: TGCGCCAGCAGTGACGACAATGAGCAGTTCTTC. Protein product: CASSDDNEQFF. This sequence joins TRBV10-1 and TRBJ2-1; no reliable D call. Per the germline V gene, CDR1 is WNHNN and CDR2 is SYGVQD (reference sequence). The V and J ends lost 3 bases and 5 bases respectively, with 2 bases between them. The CDR3 loop spans 11 amino acids.

The chain employs TRBV20-1 and TRBJ1-1; D gene uncertain. The CDR3 totals 12 residues. CDR1 DFQATT and CDR2 SNEGSKA come from the germline V gene (reference sequence). V was trimmed by 3 bases and J by 4 bases, leaving 9 bases between them. Here the CDR3 DNA reads TGCAGTGCTAGTCTATGGATCACTGAAGCTTTCTTT. Translating gives CSASLWITEAFF.

The gene calls are TRBV7-2 and TRBJ2-5; maybe TRBD2 (5 bases). From germline, CDR1 is SGHTA and CDR2 FQGNSA. Trimming stripped 5 bases from V and 5 bases from J, with 18 bases between. The CDR3 covers 15 residues. CDR3 DNA sequence: TGTGCCAGCAGCCCAGGACGGGAATTAGTGGAGACCCAGTACTTC. Residues: CASSPGRELVETQYF.

This clonotype was seen a few times. V usage is TRBV7-9 and J usage is TRBJ2-1; 10 nucleotides align to TRBD2. The CDR3 contains 17 residues. Germline CDR1 is SEHNR and CDR2 is FQNEAQ (reference sequence). The V segment lost 6 bases and the J segment 1 base; nucleotides outside the gene matches: 9. Here the CDR3 reads CASRTSGADVSYNEQFF. Here the CDR3 DNA reads TGTGCCAGCAGAACTAGCGGGGCAGACGTTTCCTACAATGAGCAGTTCTTC.

The sample holds many counts of this clonotype. The V and J genes are TRBV12-3 or TRBV12-4 and TRBJ1-1, with D perhaps matching TRBD1 (6 bases). Trimming took off 6 bases at V and 0 bases at J, with 17 bases between the two ends. This CDR3 is built from 16 residues. The chain's CDR3 is CASRPTGRPMNTEAFF. The CDR3 nucleotides read TGTGCCAGCAGACCTACAGGGAGACCCATGAACACTGAAGCTTTCTTT.

This clonotype was seen only once. The chain is built from TRBV11-2 and TRBJ2-7; D may be TRBD1 (6 bases). V gave up 5 bases and J gave up 2 bases, with 13 bases separating them. CDR3 length: 14 residues. CDR1 and CDR2 (germline): SGHAT, FQNNGV. Here the CDR3 reads CASSPRTVPYEQYF. CDR3 DNA sequence: TGTGCCAGCAGCCCCCGGACAGTCCCCTACGAGCAGTACTTC.

This clonotype was counted only a few times. J is TRBJ1-1 and V is TRBV3-1; D is unresolved. Germline CDR1 LGHDT, CDR2 YNNKEL (reference sequence). The V gene lost 4 bases and the J gene lost 6 bases, with 18 bases spanning the gap. The CDR3 has 15 residues. This CDR3 is CASSRQTGVLAEAFF. The CDR3 DNA follows: TGTGCCAGCAGCCGTCAGACCGGGGTTCTGGCTGAAGCTTTCTTT. Looking up the rest from reference TRBV3-1 and TRBJ1-1 gives the full variable domain: DTAVSQTPKYLVTQMGNDKSIKCEQNLGHDTMYWYKQDSKKFLKIMFSYNNKELIINETVPNRFSPKSPDKAHLNLHINSLELGDSAVYFCASSRQTGVLAEAFFGQGTRLTVV.

J is TRBJ1-2 and V is TRBV2, with D perhaps TRBD1 (6 bases). The V end lost 7 bases, the J end lost 4 bases, and 10 bases lay between the germline ends. CDR1 and CDR2 from the germline V gene are SNHLY and FYNNEI. The CDR3 length is 12 residues. In nucleotides, the CDR3 is TGTGCCAGCACCGACAGGTCCTATGGCTACACCTTC. It is translated as CASTDRSYGYTF.

This clonotype was detected many times. The chain combines TRBV7-2 with TRBJ2-7; 7 positions match TRBD2. The ends lost 4 bases at V and 0 bases at J; junction bases unmatched: 9. Germline CDR1 and CDR2: SGHTA and FQGNSA. This CDR3 spans 16 amino acids. CDR3: CASSSGYGLDSYEQYF. CDR3 nucleotide sequence: TGTGCCAGCAGCTCGGGCTATGGACTAGACTCCTACGAGCAGTACTTC. Full variable domain (outside the CDR3, taken from reference TRBV7-2 and TRBJ2-7): GAGVSQSPSNKVTEKGKDVELRCDPISGHTALYWYRQSLGQGLEFLIYFQGNSAPDKSGLPSDRFSAERTGGSVSTLTIQRTQQEDSAVYLCASSSGYGLDSYEQYFGPGTRLTVT.

The rearrangement links TRBV20-1 to TRBJ1-1; D is unclear. Trimming pared 4 bases from V and 1 base from J, leaving 16 bases between. The germline V gene encodes CDR1 DFQATT and CDR2 SNEGSKA (reference sequence). The CDR3 is 15 amino acids. The CDR3 nucleotides read TGCAGTGCTACTCCCCAGTTAAGGTCGAACACTGAAGCTTTCTTT. Residues: CSATPQLRSNTEAFF.

The chain links TRBV10-3 to TRBJ2-3; D unresolved. V was trimmed by 7 bases and J by 5 bases, leaving 10 bases between them. The CDR3 runs to 12 residues. CDR1 is ENHRY, CDR2 SYGVKD, per germline. CDR3 sequence (DNA): TGTGCCATCAACCGGACGGGAGATACGCAGTATTTT. Translating gives CAINRTGDTQYF.

The chain is built from TRBV7-2 and TRBJ2-7; D call uncertain. Trimming pared 4 bases from V and 6 bases from J, leaving 16 bases between. The CDR3 spans 14 residues. The germline V gene has CDR1 SGHTA and CDR2 FQGNSA. CDR3 loop: CASSSLARNGEQYF. DNA of the CDR3: TGTGCCAGCAGCTCGCTCGCAAGGAACGGCGAGCAGTACTTC.